This paragraph reports one TCR beta chain. Its antigen is currently unknown. These data come from a study of beta chain features in type 1 diabetes. Broader study findings: Researchers report that Type 1 diabetes patients had moderately but significantly shorter TCRB CDR3s across all four CD4+ subsets.

The CDR3 covers 18 residues. The germline gives CDR1 MGHDK, CDR2 SYGVNS. V lost 3 bases to trimming and J lost 0 bases, with 20 bases between them. Sequencing targeted expressed TCRB transcripts, as all isolated RNA had been reverse transcribed. The repertoire was sequenced with immunoSEQ multiplex PCR; TCRdb's copy has only in-frame clones and lacks some. Among approximately 260,000 clones listed, approximately 20% were seen once. All of the sorted populations showed purity greater than 95%. The specimen sequenced was naive CD4+ T cells from blood. The chain employs TRBV25-1 and TRBJ2-5; tentative D call: TRBD1 (5 bases). The receptor was derived from a woman aged 40 to 50 with type 1 diabetes. The chain's CDR3 is CASSESIRASGYQETQYF. The DNA of the CDR3 is TGTGCCAGCAGTGAGTCAATCCGGGCCTCAGGGTACCAAGAGACCCAGTACTTC.